A selection of T cell receptor beta chains follows, all from one sample in a study of cytomegalovirus exposure and HLA in healthy donors. The table came from immunoSEQ multiplex PCR; TCRdb's copy has only in-frame clones and leaves some out. Counted here are about 120,000 clones, roughly 89% occurring once; the ten biggest clones make up about 1.1%. The sample consisted of PBMCs. All receptors come from a woman between 18 and 29 years old in good health and CMV-seronegative. CDR3s include the opening cysteine and the closing phenylalanine or tryptophan. The order of the fields is CDR3 length, J gene, V gene, D gene, CDR3 protein. A D gene is named only where the DNA matches it firmly.

15,TRBJ1-2,TRBV5-1,TRBD1,CASSLMRDSNYGYTF
14,TRBJ1-5,TRBV19,TRBD1,CAGSGTGGNQPQHF
17,TRBJ2-2,TRBV12-5,.,CASGLGTDPLNTGELFF
14,TRBJ1-5,TRBV5-1,TRBD1,CASSAGTGGQPQHF
12,TRBJ2-1,TRBV13,.,CASSLERAEQFF
10,TRBJ1-4,TRBV19,.,CAIPNEKLFF
14,TRBJ2-3,TRBV4-3,TRBD2,CASSHGLAADTQYF
15,TRBJ2-7,TRBV29-1,TRBD2,CSVRGLAGEPDEQYF
11,TRBJ2-3,TRBV6-5,.,CASLGGDTQYF
14,TRBJ2-3,TRBV13,.,CASSLELNTDTQYF
15,TRBJ2-5,TRBV19,.,CASRKAGGIRETQYF
16,TRBJ1-2,TRBV5-6,TRBD1,CASNLPGTGGDYGYTF
16,TRBJ2-5,TRBV2,.,CASSARGEVEQETQYF
15,TRBJ2-1,TRBV11-3,.,CASSLDAAYYNEQFF
16,TRBJ1-1,TRBV13,.,CASSLGAAGRGTEAFF
13,TRBJ2-7,TRBV11-2,.,CASSLGRNYEQYF
16,TRBJ2-1,TRBV7-6,TRBD2,CASSLGSGGASNEQFF
17,TRBJ2-5,TRBV27,.,CASSLSPPRTVQETQYF
17,TRBJ1-1,TRBV28,TRBD1,CASSSTGTGTLNTEAFF
13,TRBJ1-1,TRBV27,.,CASSFEGSTEAFF
16,TRBJ2-1,TRBV27,.,CASSYSGGGAINEQFF
16,TRBJ1-2,TRBV6-1,.,CASSEAGGQANYGYTF
18,TRBJ1-2,TRBV28,TRBD1,CASSLARRDRAITYGYTF
15,TRBJ2-7,TRBV10-1,TRBD1,CASSEAGTGVYEQYF
14,TRBJ1-1,TRBV30,TRBD1,CAWDRTGKNTEAFF
16,TRBJ2-4,TRBV28,.,CASIGRRVLGKNIQYF
16,TRBJ2-3,TRBV6-1,.,CASSAGFNVRGDTQYF
14,TRBJ1-5,TRBV10-1,.,CANTGLGHQQPQHF
16,TRBJ2-2,TRBV27,TRBD1,CASSSQDRLNTGELFF
14,TRBJ2-1,TRBV28,TRBD2,CASRPFGLVDEQFF
15,TRBJ1-1,TRBV6-5,.,CASSYSSRRDTEAFF
16,TRBJ1-1,TRBV6-6,TRBD1,CASSYSHGQGGTEAFF
12,TRBJ1-1,TRBV6-5,TRBD1,CASWTGLSEAFF
16,TRBJ1-5,TRBV6-6,.,CASRRGGLGSNQPQHF
13,TRBJ2-2,TRBV5-5,TRBD1,CASSGQGTGELFF
16,TRBJ1-2,TRBV6-1,.,CASSELEGPINYGYTF
15,TRBJ1-4,TRBV11-2,.,CASSFQGTIDEKLFF
16,TRBJ2-3,TRBV18,TRBD2,CASSPSGTSLSDTQYF
14,TRBJ1-2,TRBV6-6,.,CASRGQTSNYGYTF
12,TRBJ2-3,TRBV28,.,CASSLQADTQYF
18,TRBJ2-1,TRBV7-9,TRBD2,CASSLARNSGFGSNEQFF
14,TRBJ1-5,TRBV7-9,.,CASSGGEGNQPQHF
16,TRBJ1-4,TRBV25-1,.,CASSPKRTAPLEKLFF
15,TRBJ2-1,TRBV9,.,CASSVVGASGSEQFF
15,TRBJ1-1,TRBV2,.,CASSAGVPPSTEAFF
15,TRBJ2-3,TRBV4-2,.,CASSQGVSPGDTQYF
18,TRBJ2-4,TRBV27,.,CASSFVGVGSGAKNIQYF
14,TRBJ2-7,TRBV7-2,.,CASSLVGGTYEQYF
12,TRBJ2-1,TRBV9,.,CASSVEGGEQFF
15,TRBJ2-1,TRBV4-1,.,CASSPAEGLYNEQFF
16,TRBJ2-2,TRBV2,TRBD2,CASSVNGRVDTGELFF
14,TRBJ2-3,TRBV2,.,CASSFLERTDTQYF
12,TRBJ1-2,TRBV5-6,TRBD1,CASSLRGPADTF
15,TRBJ2-2,TRBV18,TRBD1,CASSPDRDRLRELFF
15,TRBJ2-7,TRBV19,.,CASSTTGMPLSEQYF
14,TRBJ1-2,TRBV7-2,.,CASSLARGDYGYTF
13,TRBJ2-7,TRBV30,.,CAWGLIAGYEQYF
16,TRBJ2-7,TRBV7-2,TRBD1,CASSFSDRGFLYEQYF
14,TRBJ2-7,TRBV27,.,CASSLSSGAYEQYF